This T cell receptor beta chain is from a study of cytomegalovirus exposure and HLA in healthy donors. Study-wide context: The 95 to 150 validation repertoires used the same platform as the roughly 670 first-cohort repertoires, a later analysis reported.

The ends lost 3 bases at V and 4 bases at J; junction bases unmatched: 14. CDR3 length: 17 amino acids. Germline lookup yields CDR1 SGHTA and CDR2 FQGNSA. This clone has only a few counts. Antigen specificity is unknown. Libraries were prepared by immunoSEQ multiplex PCR; TCRdb keeps only in-frame clonotypes and omits some of them. The sample lists roughly 150,000 clones; about nine tenths were seen once. Study outcomes and limitations: In vitro testing confirmed a few CMV-associated chains as specific for CMV antigens. Using the classifier, cytomegalovirus status was reportedly diagnosed with high specificity and sensitivity. TCR beta chains numbering 164 were designated cytomegalovirus-associated.

Sample: PBMCs. The TCR was taken from a woman in her thirties in good health and CMV-seronegative. The chain employs TRBV7-2 and TRBJ2-5; 7 bases align to TRBD1. CDR3 sequence reads: CASSLAKGAAGRETQYF. CDR3 nucleotides: TGTGCCAGCAGCTTGGCGAAGGGGGCCGCTGGGCGAGAGACCCAGTACTTC.